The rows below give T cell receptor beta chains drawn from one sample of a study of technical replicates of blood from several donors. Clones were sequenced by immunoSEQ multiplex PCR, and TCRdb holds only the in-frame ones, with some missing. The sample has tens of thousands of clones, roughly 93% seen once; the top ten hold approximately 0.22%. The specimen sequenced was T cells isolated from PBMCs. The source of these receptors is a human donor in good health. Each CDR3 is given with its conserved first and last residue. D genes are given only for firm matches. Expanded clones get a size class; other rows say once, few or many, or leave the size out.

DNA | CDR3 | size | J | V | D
TGCGCCAGCAGCTTAGCCGAAGGACAGGGAAACGAAAAACTGTTTTTT | CASSLAEGQGNEKLFF | - | TRBJ1-4 | TRBV5-1 | TRBD1
TGTGCCATCAGGTCAGACAGGGACCAGGAGTACCAAGAGACCCAGTACTTC | CAIRSDRDQEYQETQYF | - | TRBJ2-5 | TRBV10-3 | TRBD1
TGTGCCAGCTATGGGGGCTCTACGGGGGAGCAGTACTTC | CASYGGSTGEQYF | once | TRBJ2-7 | TRBV28 | -
TGTGCCAGCAGCCAAGATGCTAGCCAAGAGACCCAGTACTTC | CASSQDASQETQYF | - | TRBJ2-5 | TRBV4-2 | -
TGTGCCACCAGCCTGCAACCAGGGACAGTCAATGGCTACACCTTC | CATSLQPGTVNGYTF | - | TRBJ1-2 | TRBV15 | TRBD1
TGCGCCAGCAGCTCGAGCACTGAAGCTTTCTTT | CASSSSTEAFF | - | TRBJ1-1 | TRBV5-1 | -
TGCGCCAGCAGCCAAGTCTTCGAGGGCTACGCCTCCTACGAGCAGTACTTC | CASSQVFEGYASYEQYF | - | TRBJ2-7 | TRBV4-1 | -
TGTGCCAGTGTGGGACAGGGAGTGGACACCTTC | CASVGQGVDTF | - | TRBJ1-2 | TRBV2 | TRBD1
TGTGCCAGTAGTCTAGGAGTTTTAAATGAGCAGTTCTTC | CASSLGVLNEQFF | once | TRBJ2-1 | TRBV19 | -
TGTGCCAGCGGTCTTGTTACAGAAGACTACGAGCAGTACTTC | CASGLVTEDYEQYF | - | TRBJ2-7 | TRBV25-1 | -
TGTGCCACCAGCAGAGCATTGGGGACAGCTAGCAATGAGCAGTTCTTC | CATSRALGTASNEQFF | - | TRBJ2-1 | TRBV15 | TRBD1
TGTGCCAGCAGTTTTGGGGGGTCCTACAATGAGCAGTTCTTC | CASSFGGSYNEQFF | once | TRBJ2-1 | TRBV27 | -
TGTGCCAGCAGCTTCCCCGGGACTGTCCAAGAGACCCAGTACTTC | CASSFPGTVQETQYF | - | TRBJ2-5 | TRBV7-9 | -
TGTGCCAGCAGTAATCAGGATAGCAATCAGCCCCAGCATTTT | CASSNQDSNQPQHF | - | TRBJ1-5 | TRBV28 | -
TGTGCCACCTCCCCTCAGACAGGGGGAAACTATGGCTACACCTTC | CATSPQTGGNYGYTF | - | TRBJ1-2 | TRBV19 | TRBD1
TGCGCCAGCAGCTTGGATCTGTCCGGCTACACCTTC | CASSLDLSGYTF | - | TRBJ1-2 | TRBV5-1 | -
TGTGCCAGCAGACAGCCGGGACACCGAGAAAACATTCAGTACTTC | CASRQPGHRENIQYF | - | TRBJ2-4 | TRBV11-2 | -
TGTGCCACCGACCGGGGGGGGAACTACAATGAGCAGTTCTTC | CATDRGGNYNEQFF | - | TRBJ2-1 | TRBV6-5 | TRBD2
TGTGCCAGCAGGGTACAGACAGAAGCTTTCTTT | CASRVQTEAFF | - | TRBJ1-1 | TRBV6-1 | -
TGTGCCAGCAGCTTAATGGGGGGAACAGATACGCAGTATTTT | CASSLMGGTDTQYF | - | TRBJ2-3 | TRBV13 | -
TGTGCCAGCAGTTTAGCGGCTTTGAGCTCCTACGAGCAGTACTTC | CASSLAALSSYEQYF | - | TRBJ2-7 | TRBV28 | -
TGCAGCGTTGAAGACCCCCACCGACTAGCGGGTCACTCCTACAATGAGCAGTTCTTC | CSVEDPHRLAGHSYNEQFF | few | TRBJ2-1 | TRBV29-1 | TRBD2
TGTGCCAGCAGCACGAGATTGGACAGGTCCACAGATACGCAGTATTTT | CASSTRLDRSTDTQYF | once | TRBJ2-3 | TRBV7-9 | TRBD1
TGTGCCAGCAGTTTGTACCGGGACAGGGGTTATGAAAAACTGTTTTTT | CASSLYRDRGYEKLFF | - | TRBJ1-4 | TRBV28 | TRBD1
TGTGCCAGTAAAGTTGCCGGCCCGGCGGCTTACGAGCAGTACTTC | CASKVAGPAAYEQYF | - | TRBJ2-7 | TRBV19 | -
TGCGCCAGCACCTTAGGGGTTGGTATCGGCTACACCTTC | CASTLGVGIGYTF | - | TRBJ1-2 | TRBV5-1 | -
TGTGCCAGCAGTGGACAGGGCTCTGGAAACACCATATATTTT | CASSGQGSGNTIYF | - | TRBJ1-3 | TRBV2 | TRBD1
TGTGCCAGCAGACTACAATACCCCGGTGGAGGCTACACCTTC | CASRLQYPGGGYTF | - | TRBJ1-2 | TRBV28 | -
TGTGCCAGCAGTCCCGTGGCGGGAGGGCCCATTGAGCAGTTCTTC | CASSPVAGGPIEQFF | - | TRBJ2-1 | TRBV6-5 | TRBD2
TGTGCCAGCTTACGACTAGCGGGAGGGGGTGAGCAGTTCTTC | CASLRLAGGGEQFF | - | TRBJ2-1 | TRBV4-2 | TRBD2
TGTGCCAATTCACAGGGATGGGGTGAAAAACTGTTTTTT | CANSQGWGEKLFF | - | TRBJ1-4 | TRBV2 | -
TGTGCCAGCTCACCCGGACAGGGCGGTGGCTACACCTTC | CASSPGQGGGYTF | - | TRBJ1-2 | TRBV18 | TRBD1
TGTGCCAGCAGCTTCTCCGTCCCTCCGGGGGACGACTACGAGCAGTACTTC | CASSFSVPPGDDYEQYF | - | TRBJ2-7 | TRBV7-6 | -
TGTGCCAGCAGGCACAGGAGCTTGACGACGCCCTATGGCTACACCTTC | CASRHRSLTTPYGYTF | - | TRBJ1-2 | TRBV28 | -
TGCGCCAGCAGCTTTACCCCGCCGGGACAGGTGTACAATGAGCAGTTCTTC | CASSFTPPGQVYNEQFF | once | TRBJ2-1 | TRBV5-1 | TRBD1
TGTGCCAGCAGTGTCGACAGGGCTAATGAGCAGTTCTTC | CASSVDRANEQFF | - | TRBJ2-1 | TRBV27 | TRBD1
TGTGCCAGCAGTTACAGGGGAGAAGGCTACGAGCAGTACTTC | CASSYRGEGYEQYF | - | TRBJ2-7 | TRBV11-3 | TRBD1
TGTGCCAGCAGCTTGGTATCAGGTTACAATCAGCCCCAGCATTTT | CASSLVSGYNQPQHF | - | TRBJ1-5 | TRBV5-6 | -
TGTGCCAGCAGGCCACAGGGGGCCGCGAATCAGCCCCAGCATTTT | CASRPQGAANQPQHF | - | TRBJ1-5 | TRBV6-5 | TRBD1